This T cell receptor (beta chain) appears in the sequencing data of a study of T-cell reconstitution after alpha-beta-depleted transplantation in children. This clonotype was recorded a few times. The germline V gene has CDR1 DFQATT and CDR2 SNEGSKA (reference sequence). The CDR3 is made up of 14 amino acids. V shed 3 bases and J 5 bases; nucleotides not matched to a gene: 5. The TCRbeta library incorporated unique molecular identifiers. TCRdb re-analysed the PCR reads in MiXCR, keeping a single row per CDR3 protein. The data contain hundreds of thousands of distinct CDR3 sequences, 23% of them singletons.

This clonotype was obtained from a boy under three years old who had a stem cell transplant for acute myeloid leukemia, so the T cells may come from the graft donor. Source: PBMCs, mostly from graft donor cells, taken 360 days after TCRalphabeta/CD19-depleted stem cell transplant. The J gene is TRBJ2-1, the V gene TRBV20-1; 9 nucleotides agree with TRBD2. CDR3 residues: CSARAGGPDNEQFF. The CDR3 nucleotides read TGCAGTGCTAGGGCGGGGGGGCCGGACAATGAGCAGTTCTTC.